The 5 T cell receptor beta chains below were found in one sample sequenced in a study of graft-versus-host responses after intestinal transplantation. Measured with immunoSEQ multiplex PCR; TCRdb has only the in-frame clones, and not every one. Of about 120,000 clones detected, about nine tenths appear once; the ten largest clones hold more than 0.15%. The antigens these receptors bind are not known. This specimen consisted of unstimulated CD4+ T cells sorted from spleen or lymph node cells, obtained before intestinal transplant. Receptors originate from a human donor who received an intestinal transplant.

The chain combines TRBV19 with TRBJ2-2; TRBD1 matches 8 bases. CDR1 LNHDA and CDR2 SQIVND come from the germline V gene (reference sequence). Unmatched junction bases numbered 9, after V lost 8 bases and J lost 4 bases. CDR3 length: 15 residues. DNA of the CDR3: TGTGCCAGTCGTACCAGGACAGGGCCCACCGGGGAGCTGTTTTTT. Residues: CASRTRTGPTGELFF.

The chain couples TRBV6-1 to TRBJ2-7, with D unclear. Germline CDR1 MNHNS, CDR2 SASEGT. The CDR3 length is 12 residues. Trimming took 1 base from V and 3 from J, leaving 4 bases between them. For the CDR3, the DNA is TGTGCCAGCAGTGAAGAATACTACGAGCAGTACTTC. This translates into CASSEEYYEQYF.

The chain links TRBV25-1 to TRBJ2-5, with 8 bases identical to TRBD2. The ends lost 3 bases at V and 3 bases at J; junction bases unmatched: 6. The CDR3 contains 15 residues. Germline loops: CDR1 MGHDK, CDR2 SYGVNS. The DNA of the CDR3 is TGTGCCAGCAGTGAGTTAGCGGGAAGCAAAGAGACCCAGTACTTC. Encoded protein: CASSELAGSKETQYF.

The chain is built from TRBV7-9 and TRBJ2-3; possible D gene TRBD2, 5 bases. Trimming pared 5 bases from V and 10 bases from J, leaving 13 bases between. Germline V CDR1 and CDR2: SEHNR, FQNEAQ (reference sequence). The CDR3 totals 12 residues. CDR3 coding DNA: TGTGCCAGCAGCCCCGGGCCTAGCCCGCAGTATTTT. Translation gives CASSPGPSPQYF.

V is TRBV5-5 and J is TRBJ2-2; D is uncertain. V was pared by 7 bases and J by 5 bases, with 6 bases between. This CDR3 is 11 amino acids long. Germline lookup yields CDR1 SGHKS and CDR2 YYEKEE (reference sequence). CDR3 amino acids: CASQETGELFF. The CDR3 coding sequence is TGTGCCAGCCAGGAAACCGGGGAGCTGTTTTTT.